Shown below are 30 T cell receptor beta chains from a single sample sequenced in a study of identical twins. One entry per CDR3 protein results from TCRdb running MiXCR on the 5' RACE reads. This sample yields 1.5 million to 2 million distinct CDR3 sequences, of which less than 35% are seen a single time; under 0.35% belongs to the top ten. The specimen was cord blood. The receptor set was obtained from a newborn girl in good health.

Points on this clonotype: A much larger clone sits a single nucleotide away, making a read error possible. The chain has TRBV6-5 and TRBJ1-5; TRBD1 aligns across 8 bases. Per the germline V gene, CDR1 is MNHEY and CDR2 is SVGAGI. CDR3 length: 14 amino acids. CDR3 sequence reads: CASSQQGGNQPQRF. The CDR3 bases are TGTGCCAGCAGTCAACAGGGGGGTAATCAGCCCCAGCGTTTT.

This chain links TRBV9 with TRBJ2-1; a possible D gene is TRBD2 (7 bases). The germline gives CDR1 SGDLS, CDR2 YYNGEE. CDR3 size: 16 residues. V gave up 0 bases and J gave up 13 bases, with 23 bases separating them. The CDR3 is CASSVGGHQLRETQFF. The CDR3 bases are TGTGCCAGCAGCGTAGGGGGACACCAACTGCGGGAGACCCAGTTCTTC.

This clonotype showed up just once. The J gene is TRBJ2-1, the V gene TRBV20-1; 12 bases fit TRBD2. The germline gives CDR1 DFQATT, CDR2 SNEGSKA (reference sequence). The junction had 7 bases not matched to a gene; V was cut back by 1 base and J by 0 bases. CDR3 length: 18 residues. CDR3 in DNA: TGCAGTGCTAGAGTTCTGACTAGCGGGGGCCCCTCCTACAATGAGCAGTTCTTC. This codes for CSARVLTSGGPSYNEQFF.

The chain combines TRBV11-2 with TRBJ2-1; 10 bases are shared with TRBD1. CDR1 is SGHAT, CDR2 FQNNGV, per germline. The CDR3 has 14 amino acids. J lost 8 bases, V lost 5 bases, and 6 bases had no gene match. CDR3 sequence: CASSPGQGIDEQFF. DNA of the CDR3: TGTGCCAGCAGCCCGGGACAGGGGATCGATGAGCAGTTCTTC.

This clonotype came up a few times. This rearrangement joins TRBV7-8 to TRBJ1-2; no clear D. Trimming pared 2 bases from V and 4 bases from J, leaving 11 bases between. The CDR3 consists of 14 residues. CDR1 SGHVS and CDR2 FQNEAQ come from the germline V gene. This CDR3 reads CASSLRIAPYGYTF. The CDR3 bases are TGTGCCAGCAGCTTAAGAATAGCCCCCTATGGCTACACCTTC.

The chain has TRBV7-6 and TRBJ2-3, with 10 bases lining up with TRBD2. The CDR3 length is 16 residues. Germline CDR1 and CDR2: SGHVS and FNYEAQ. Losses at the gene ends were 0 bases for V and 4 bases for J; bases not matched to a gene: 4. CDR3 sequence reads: CASSLAPSGSSDTQYF. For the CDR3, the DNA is TGTGCCAGCAGCTTAGCGCCTAGCGGGAGCTCAGATACGCAGTATTTT.

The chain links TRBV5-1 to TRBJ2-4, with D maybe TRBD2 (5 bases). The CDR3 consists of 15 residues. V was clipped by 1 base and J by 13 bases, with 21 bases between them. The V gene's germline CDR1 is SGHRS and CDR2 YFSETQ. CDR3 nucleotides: TGCGCCAGCAGCTTGACCACGGGGAGAGGCAATGAGCAGTACTTC. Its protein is CASSLTTGRGNEQYF.

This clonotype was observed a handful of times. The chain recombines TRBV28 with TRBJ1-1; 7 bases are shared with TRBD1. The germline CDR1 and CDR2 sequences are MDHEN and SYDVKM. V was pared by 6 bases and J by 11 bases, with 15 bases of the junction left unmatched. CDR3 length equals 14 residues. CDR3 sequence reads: CASSSSRTGARAFF. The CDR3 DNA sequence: TGTGCCAGCAGCTCCTCCAGGACAGGCGCCCGGGCTTTCTTT.

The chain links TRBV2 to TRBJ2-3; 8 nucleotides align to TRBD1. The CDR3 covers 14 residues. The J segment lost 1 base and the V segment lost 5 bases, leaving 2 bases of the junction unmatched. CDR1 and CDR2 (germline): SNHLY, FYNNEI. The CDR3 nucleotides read TGTGCCAGCAGTAAGACAGGGGGCACAGATACGCAGTATTTT. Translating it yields CASSKTGGTDTQYF.

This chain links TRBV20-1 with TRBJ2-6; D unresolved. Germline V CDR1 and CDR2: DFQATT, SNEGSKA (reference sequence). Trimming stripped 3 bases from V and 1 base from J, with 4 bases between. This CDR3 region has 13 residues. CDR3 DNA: TGCAGTGCTAGTACGTCTGGGGCCAACGTCCTGACTTTC. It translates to CSASTSGANVLTF.

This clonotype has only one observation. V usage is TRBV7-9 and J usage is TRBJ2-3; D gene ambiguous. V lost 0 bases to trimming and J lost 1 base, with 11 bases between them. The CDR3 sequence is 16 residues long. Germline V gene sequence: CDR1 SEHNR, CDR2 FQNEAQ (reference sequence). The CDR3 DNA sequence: TGTGCCAGCAGCTTAGCCACTGGCCCTGGCACAGATACGCAGTATTTT. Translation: CASSLATGPGTDTQYF. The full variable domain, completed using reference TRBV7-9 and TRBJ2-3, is DTGVSQNPRHKITKRGQNVTFRCDPISEHNRLYWYRQTLGQGPEFLTYFQNEAQLEKSRLLSDRFSAERPKGSFSTLEIQRTEQGDSAMYLCASSLATGPGTDTQYFGPGTRLTVL.

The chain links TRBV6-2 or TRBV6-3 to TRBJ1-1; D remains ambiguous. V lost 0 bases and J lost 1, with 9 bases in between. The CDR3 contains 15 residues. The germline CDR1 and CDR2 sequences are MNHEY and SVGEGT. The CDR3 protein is CASSYSLAGNTEAFF. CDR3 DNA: TGTGCCAGCAGTTACTCACTCGCGGGGAACACTGAAGCTTTCTTT.

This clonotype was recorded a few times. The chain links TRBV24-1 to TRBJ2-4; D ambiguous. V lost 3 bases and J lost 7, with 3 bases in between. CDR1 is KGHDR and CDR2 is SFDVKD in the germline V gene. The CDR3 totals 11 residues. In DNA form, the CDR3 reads TGTGCCACCAGTGATCGGAACATTCAGTACTTC. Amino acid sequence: CATSDRNIQYF.

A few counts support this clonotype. The CDR3 region is CASSFSVGTGQDKLFF. The CDR3, as DNA: TGTGCCAGCAGTTTCTCAGTTGGGACGGGACAGGACAAACTGTTTTTT. V usage is TRBV27 and J usage is TRBJ1-4, with 8 bases lining up with TRBD1. Germline V gene data show CDR1 as MNHEY and CDR2 as SMNVEV (reference sequence). V shed 3 bases, J shed 11 bases, and the junction held 14 bases outside the gene matches. The CDR3 extends over 16 amino acids.

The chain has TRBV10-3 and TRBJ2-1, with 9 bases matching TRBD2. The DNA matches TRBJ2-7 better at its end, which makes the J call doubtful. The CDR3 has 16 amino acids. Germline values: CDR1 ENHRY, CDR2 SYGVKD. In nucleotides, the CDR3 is TGTGCCATCAGTGAGTCGAGCGGGAGGCGGTACAATGAGCAGTACTTC. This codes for CAISESSGRRYNEQYF.

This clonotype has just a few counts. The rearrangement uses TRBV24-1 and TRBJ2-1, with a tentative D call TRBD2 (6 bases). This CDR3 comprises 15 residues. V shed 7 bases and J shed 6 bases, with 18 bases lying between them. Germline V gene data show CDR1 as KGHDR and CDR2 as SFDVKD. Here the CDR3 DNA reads TGTGCCACCAGCAAAGACGGGGGTCCTGGCAATGAGCAGTTCTTC. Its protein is CATSKDGGPGNEQFF.

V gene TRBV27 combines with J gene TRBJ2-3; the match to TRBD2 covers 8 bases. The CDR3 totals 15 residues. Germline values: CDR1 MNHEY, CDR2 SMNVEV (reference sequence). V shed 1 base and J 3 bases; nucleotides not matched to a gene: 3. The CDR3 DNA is TGTGCCAGCAGTTTATTTCCGGGAGGGACAGATACGCAGTATTTT. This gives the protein CASSLFPGGTDTQYF.

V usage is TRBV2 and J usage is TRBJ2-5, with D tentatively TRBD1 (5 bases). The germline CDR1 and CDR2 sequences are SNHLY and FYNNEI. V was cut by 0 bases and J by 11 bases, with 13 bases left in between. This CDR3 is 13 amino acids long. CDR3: CASSEAPVRQQYF. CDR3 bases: TGTGCCAGCAGTGAAGCGCCGGTTAGACAGCAGTACTTC.

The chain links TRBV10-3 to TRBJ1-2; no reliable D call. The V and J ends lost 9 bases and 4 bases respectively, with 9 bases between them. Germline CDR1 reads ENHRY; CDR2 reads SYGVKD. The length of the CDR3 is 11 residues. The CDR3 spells CAMATLYGYTF. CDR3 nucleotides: TGTGCCATGGCTACCCTCTATGGCTACACCTTC.

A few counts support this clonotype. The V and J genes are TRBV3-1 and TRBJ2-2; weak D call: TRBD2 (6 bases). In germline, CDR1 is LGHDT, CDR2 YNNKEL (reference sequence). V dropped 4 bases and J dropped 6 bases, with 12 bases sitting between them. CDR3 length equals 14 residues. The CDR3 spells CASSRGTDSGELFF. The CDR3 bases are TGTGCCAGCAGCCGCGGGACCGATTCCGGGGAGCTGTTTTTT.

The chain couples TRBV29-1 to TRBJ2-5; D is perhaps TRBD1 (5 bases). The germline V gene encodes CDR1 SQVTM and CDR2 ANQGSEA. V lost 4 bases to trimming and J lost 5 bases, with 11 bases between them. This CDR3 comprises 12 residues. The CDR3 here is CSVGVAGETQYF. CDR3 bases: TGCAGCGTTGGTGTGGCAGGGGAGACCCAGTACTTC.

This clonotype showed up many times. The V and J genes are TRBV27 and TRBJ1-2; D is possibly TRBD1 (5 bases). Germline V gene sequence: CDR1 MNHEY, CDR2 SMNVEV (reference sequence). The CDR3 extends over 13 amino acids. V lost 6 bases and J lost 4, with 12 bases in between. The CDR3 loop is CASSNGGFYGYTF. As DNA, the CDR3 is TGTGCCAGCAGCAATGGGGGTTTCTATGGCTACACCTTC.

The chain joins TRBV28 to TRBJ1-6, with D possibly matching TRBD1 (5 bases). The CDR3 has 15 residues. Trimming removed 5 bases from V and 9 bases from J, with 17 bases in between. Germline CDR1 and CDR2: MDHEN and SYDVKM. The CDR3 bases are TGTGCCAGCAGTGCCCCGGGGGGTTTAGCTTCACCCCTCCACTTT. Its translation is CASSAPGGLASPLHF.

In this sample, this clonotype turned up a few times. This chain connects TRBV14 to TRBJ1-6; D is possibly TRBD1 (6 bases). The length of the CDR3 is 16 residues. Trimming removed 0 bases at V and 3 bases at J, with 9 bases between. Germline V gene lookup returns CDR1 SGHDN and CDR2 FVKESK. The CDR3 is CASSQEEGHYNSPLHF. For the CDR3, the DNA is TGTGCCAGCAGCCAAGAGGAGGGACACTATAATTCACCCCTCCACTTT.

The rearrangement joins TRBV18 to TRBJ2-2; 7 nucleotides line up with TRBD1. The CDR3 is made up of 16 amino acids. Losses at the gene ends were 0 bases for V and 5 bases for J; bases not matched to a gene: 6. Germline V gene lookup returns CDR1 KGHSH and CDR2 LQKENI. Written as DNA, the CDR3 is TGTGCCAGCTCACCACCGAGAGCGACAGGGACCGGGGAGCTGTTTTTT. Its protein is CASSPPRATGTGELFF.

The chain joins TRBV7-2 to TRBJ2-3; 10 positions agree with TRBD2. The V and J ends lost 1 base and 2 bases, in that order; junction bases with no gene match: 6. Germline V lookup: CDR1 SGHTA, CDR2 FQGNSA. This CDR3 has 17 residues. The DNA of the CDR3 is TGTGCCAGCAGCTTAGGGGTTAGCGGGGGGATCACAGATACGCAGTATTTT. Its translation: CASSLGVSGGITDTQYF.

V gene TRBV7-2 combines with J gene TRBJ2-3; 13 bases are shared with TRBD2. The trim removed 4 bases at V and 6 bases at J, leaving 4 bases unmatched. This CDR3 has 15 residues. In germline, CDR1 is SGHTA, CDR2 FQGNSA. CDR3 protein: CASSSGLAGIDTQYF. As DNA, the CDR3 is TGTGCCAGCAGCTCGGGACTAGCGGGGATCGATACGCAGTATTTT.

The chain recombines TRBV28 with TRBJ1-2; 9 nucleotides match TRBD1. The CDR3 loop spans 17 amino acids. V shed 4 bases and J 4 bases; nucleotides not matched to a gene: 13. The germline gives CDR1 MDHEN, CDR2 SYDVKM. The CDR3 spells CASSSTATGGRFYGYTF. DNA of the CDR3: TGTGCCAGCAGTTCCACGGCGACAGGGGGGAGATTCTATGGCTACACCTTC.

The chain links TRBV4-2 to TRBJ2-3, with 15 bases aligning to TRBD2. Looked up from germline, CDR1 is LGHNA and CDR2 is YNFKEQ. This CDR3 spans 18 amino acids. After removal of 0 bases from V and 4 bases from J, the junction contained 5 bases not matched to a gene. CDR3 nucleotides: TGTGCCAGCAGCCAAGATTGGACTAGCGGGAGGGCCGCAGATACGCAGTATTTT. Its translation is CASSQDWTSGRAADTQYF.

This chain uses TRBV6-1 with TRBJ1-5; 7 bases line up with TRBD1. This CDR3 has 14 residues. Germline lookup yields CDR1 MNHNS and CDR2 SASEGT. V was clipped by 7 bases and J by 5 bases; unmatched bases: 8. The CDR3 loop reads CASNIDRADQPQHF. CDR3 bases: TGTGCCAGCAACATCGACAGGGCCGATCAGCCCCAGCATTTT.